Listed below are T cell receptor beta chains from one sample, sequenced in a study of shared clonotypes between healthy human individuals. TCRdb keeps only in-frame clones here, not all; method: immunoSEQ multiplex PCR. Of about 1,800,000 clones listed, approximately 95% are singletons. Sequenced sample: naive CD8+ T cells sorted from blood. These TCRs come from a young man in good health. Each CDR3 is given with its conserved first and last residue. The D gene is left open where the match is weak. Where a row states a size, it is once, few, many or the class of an expanded clone; other rows omit it.

v_gene	d_gene	j_gene	abundance	CDR3nt	CDR3aa
TRBV9	-	TRBJ2-4	-	TGTGCCAGCAGCTCCTTAGGGGGGGCGAACATTCAGTACTTC	CASSSLGGANIQYF
TRBV6-5	-	TRBJ2-1	-	TGTGCCAGCAGTTCAGAGAATGAGCAGTTCTTC	CASSSENEQFF
TRBV27	-	TRBJ1-1	once	TGTGCCAGCAGTGCTCAGGGAATCACTGAAGCTTTCTTT	CASSAQGITEAFF
TRBV13	TRBD2	TRBJ2-1	once	TGTGCCAGCAGCTCTGTAGCGGGGGTGTTAAATGAGCAGTTCTTC	CASSSVAGVLNEQFF
TRBV6-1	-	TRBJ1-5	-	TGTGCCAGCAGCGAACGAGGCAGGGCTGGTCAGCCCCAGCATTTT	CASSERGRAGQPQHF
TRBV27	-	TRBJ2-2	-	TGTGCCAGCAGAGGAGAGCCTGCGGCGAACACCGGGGAGCTGTTTTTT	CASRGEPAANTGELFF
TRBV19	-	TRBJ1-6	-	TGTGCCAGTAGCCCGACCGCAATGAATTCACCCCTCCACTTT	CASSPTAMNSPLHF
TRBV13	TRBD1	TRBJ2-7	-	TGTGCCAGCAGCTGGGACAGGAAAAGCTCCTACGAGCAGTACTTC	CASSWDRKSSYEQYF
TRBV4-1	TRBD2	TRBJ2-7	once	TGCGCCAGCAGCCAAGATCCTAGCGGGTCCCTCGTCTACGAGCAGTACTTC	CASSQDPSGSLVYEQYF
TRBV7-8	TRBD1	TRBJ2-5	-	TGTGCCAGCAGCTCGTATACAGGGGAAATCGGAGAGACCCAGTACTTC	CASSSYTGEIGETQYF
TRBV29-1	-	TRBJ2-7	-	TGCAGCGTTGAAAACAGGGATTACGAGCAGTACTTC	CSVENRDYEQYF
TRBV27	TRBD1	TRBJ2-7	-	TGTGCCAGCAGTTTGTTTGGACAGGGCTACGAGCAGTACTTC	CASSLFGQGYEQYF
TRBV28	-	TRBJ2-2	-	TGTGCCAGCAGTTTGGCAGGGGACACCGGGGAGCTGTTTTTT	CASSLAGDTGELFF
TRBV9	-	TRBJ2-7	few	TGTGCCAGCAGCGCAACACCCGGATACGAGCAGTACTTC	CASSATPGYEQYF
TRBV7-2	TRBD2	TRBJ2-1	-	TGTGCCAGCAGCTTCGGACTAGCGCTCCGTAGCTCCTACAATGAGCAGTTCTTC	CASSFGLALRSSYNEQFF
TRBV5-6	TRBD2	TRBJ2-1	-	TGTGCCAGCAGCTTGGGCCACCTCTGGGCGGGAGCCTACAATGAGCAGTTCTTC	CASSLGHLWAGAYNEQFF